These 25 T cell receptor beta chains originate from one sample sequenced in a study of shared clonotypes between healthy human individuals. The data were produced by immunoSEQ multiplex PCR, yet TCRdb's version contains in-frame clones alone and is incomplete. The sample records about 2 million clones, about 95% being singletons. It was CD45RO-negative cells, positively selected for CCR7, that made up naive CD8 cells, with terminally differentiated effector memory CD45RA+ cells excluded. Sequenced material: naive CD8+ T cells sorted from blood. The receptors were sampled from a man between 18 and 35 years old in good health.

This clone was seen once. Within the sample, other DNA sequences also encode this same CDR3. This chain uses TRBV5-4 with TRBJ1-2, with 7 bases fitting TRBD1. The germline gives CDR1 SGHNT, CDR2 YYREEE (reference sequence). There are 13 residues in the CDR3. With V trimmed by 4 bases and J by 3 bases, 3 bases remained unmatched. The CDR3 here is CASSLGTDYGYTF. CDR3 in DNA: TGTGCCAGCAGCCTCGGGACAGACTATGGCTACACCTTC.

V is TRBV10-2 and J is TRBJ2-2; possible D gene TRBD2, 5 bases. V was cut by 7 bases and J by 4 bases, with 10 bases left in between. Germline-derived CDR1 and CDR2 are WSHSY and SAAADI. The CDR3 is 13 residues long. The CDR3 here is CASNELGTGELFF. CDR3 DNA sequence: TGCGCCAGCAACGAACTAGGCACCGGGGAGCTGTTTTTT.

As to this clone: The sample holds other DNA sequences that translate to the same CDR3. The chain carries TRBV7-9 and TRBJ2-7; perhaps TRBD1 as D (6 bases). The CDR3 runs 12 residues. CDR1 is SEHNR, CDR2 FQNEAQ, per germline (reference sequence). Trimming stripped 5 bases from V and 1 base from J, with 6 bases between. Here the CDR3 reads CASSGQSYEQYF. The DNA of the CDR3 is TGTGCCAGCAGCGGACAGTCCTACGAGCAGTACTTC.

In the case of this clone: Other DNA variants within this sample encode the same CDR3. The chain is built from TRBV5-6 and TRBJ2-7, with D possibly matching TRBD2 (6 bases). Per the germline V gene, CDR1 is SGHDT and CDR2 is YYEEEE. V was cut by 4 bases and J by 5 bases, with 13 bases left in between. The CDR3 totals 13 residues. In DNA, the CDR3 is TGTGCCAGCAGCCTGGGAGGATCCCACGAGCAGTACTTC. Protein: CASSLGGSHEQYF. Full variable domain (rest looked up from reference TRBV5-6 and TRBJ2-7): DAGVTQSPTHLIKTRGQQVTLRCSPKSGHDTVSWYQQALGQGPQFIFQYYEEEERQRGNFPDRFSGHQFPNYSSELNVNALLLGDSALYLCASSLGGSHEQYFGPGTRLTVT.

The chain is built from TRBV12-5 and TRBJ1-4; 10 bases fit TRBD1. The germline gives CDR1 LGHNT, CDR2 FRNRAP. V shed 6 bases, J shed 6 bases, and the junction held 10 bases outside the gene matches. The CDR3 length is 16 residues. Written as DNA, the CDR3 is TGTGCTAGTGGCTCCGTGACAGGGGGCAAGGATGAAAAACTGTTTTTT. It specifies CASGSVTGGKDEKLFF.

The chain has TRBV27 and TRBJ2-5; D might be TRBD2 (7 bases). CDR1 and CDR2 (germline): MNHEY, SMNVEV (reference sequence). Trimming took off 6 bases at V and 5 bases at J, with 19 bases between the two ends. The CDR3 is 15 residues long. CDR3 region: CASRSGTLSRETQYF. CDR3 DNA: TGTGCCAGCAGAAGCGGGACATTGAGCAGGGAGACCCAGTACTTC.

The rearrangement joins TRBV27 to TRBJ1-6; TRBD1 aligns across 7 bases. J was trimmed by 3 bases and V by 5 bases; bases with no gene match: 4. Germline V lookup: CDR1 MNHEY, CDR2 SMNVEV (reference sequence). This CDR3 has 15 amino acids. The CDR3 sequence: CASSPGDSYNSPLHF. Here the CDR3 DNA reads TGTGCCAGCAGTCCAGGGGACAGCTATAATTCACCCCTCCACTTT.

Points on this clone: One end of the junction varies from germline; a read error may be responsible. V gene TRBV6-1 combines with J gene TRBJ1-2; 9 bases line up with TRBD1. This CDR3 region has 15 residues. Germline V gene data show CDR1 as MNHNS and CDR2 as SASEGT. The CDR3 here is CASSEEDRGAYGYTF. The DNA for the CDR3 is TGTGCCAGCAGCGAAGAAGACAGGGGGGCCTATGGCTACACCTTC.

Worth noting for this clone: One junction end disagrees with the germline gene, perhaps due to a read error. The gene calls are TRBV7-7 and TRBJ2-5; D ambiguous. The CDR3 contains 13 residues. Germline-derived CDR1 and CDR2 are SSHAT and FNYEAQ (reference sequence). CDR3: CASSLYIQETQYF. CDR3 nucleotide sequence: TGTGCTAGCAGCTTATATATCCAAGAGACCCAGTACTTC.

This clone was recorded only once. The chain links TRBV6-5 to TRBJ1-6; 7 nucleotides line up with TRBD1. V lost 5 bases, J lost 4 bases, and 2 bases stayed unmatched. The CDR3 extends over 14 amino acids. In germline, CDR1 is MNHEY, CDR2 SVGAGI. The CDR3 nucleotides read TGTGCCAGCAGTACGGGACAGTATAATTCACCCCTCCACTTT. Translated, it gives CASSTGQYNSPLHF.

The chain is built from TRBV4-1 and TRBJ1-4; no definite D call. Germline V gene lookup returns CDR1 MGHRA and CDR2 YSYEKL. Trimming pared 0 bases from V and 8 bases from J, leaving 16 bases between. This CDR3 is built from 16 residues. CDR3 DNA: TGCGCCAGCAGCCAAGATTGGGAGGGTTTGGAGGAAAAACTGTTTTTT. Translated: CASSQDWEGLEEKLFF.

The gene calls are TRBV5-6 and TRBJ1-5, with D uncertain. Trimming pared 5 bases from V and 6 bases from J, leaving 15 bases between. CDR1 is SGHDT and CDR2 is YYEEEE in the germline V gene. The CDR3 sequence is 14 residues long. CDR3 region: CASSQVELSQPQHF. In DNA form, the CDR3 reads TGTGCCAGCAGTCAGGTCGAGCTGAGTCAGCCCCAGCATTTT.

V usage is TRBV13 and J usage is TRBJ2-3, with D unresolved. This CDR3 is built from 13 residues. Germline V gives CDR1 PRHDT, CDR2 FYEKMQ (reference sequence). With 8 bases removed from V and 1 base from J, the gap between germline ends came to 10 bases. Here the CDR3 DNA reads TGTGCCAGCCTCGAGTCCGGCACAGATACGCAGTATTTT. Protein: CASLESGTDTQYF. Supplemented by reference TRBV13 and TRBJ2-3, the full variable domain reads AAGVIQSPRHLIKEKRETATLKCYPIPRHDTVYWYQQGPGQDPQFLISFYEKMQSDKGSIPDRFSAQQFSDYHSELNMSSLELGDSALYFCASLESGTDTQYFGPGTRLTVL.

This sequence joins TRBV7-9 and TRBJ2-1, with D possibly being TRBD2 (6 bases). Deletions cut 5 bases from V and 8 bases from J, with 7 bases between. The length of the CDR3 is 11 residues. Germline loops: CDR1 SEHNR, CDR2 FQNEAQ (reference sequence). The CDR3 loop is CASSASDEQFF. The CDR3 DNA follows: TGTGCCAGCAGCGCTAGCGATGAGCAGTTCTTC.

The V call is TRBV9, the J call TRBJ1-5; 7 bases match TRBD1. This CDR3 is built from 15 residues. V shed 3 bases and J 0 bases; nucleotides not matched to a gene: 3. Per germline, CDR1 SGDLS and CDR2 YYNGEE. The CDR3 loop is CASSGQGYSNQPQHF. The CDR3 DNA follows: TGTGCCAGCAGCGGACAGGGATATAGCAATCAGCCCCAGCATTTT.

For this clone: This specimen includes other DNA sequences encoding the same CDR3. The chain links TRBV7-9 to TRBJ2-7; D unclear. The germline V gene encodes CDR1 SEHNR and CDR2 FQNEAQ (reference sequence). The ends were cut back, 1 base at V and 0 bases at J, with 7 bases in the middle. This CDR3 is 14 amino acids long. In nucleotides, the CDR3 is TGTGCCAGCAGCTTAGTGTCAGGCTCCTACGAGCAGTACTTC. Encoded protein: CASSLVSGSYEQYF. Complete variable domain (other parts from reference TRBV7-9 and TRBJ2-7): DTGVSQNPRHKITKRGQNVTFRCDPISEHNRLYWYRQTLGQGPEFLTYFQNEAQLEKSRLLSDRFSAERPKGSFSTLEIQRTEQGDSAMYLCASSLVSGSYEQYFGPGTRLTVT.

This chain joins TRBV30 and TRBJ2-7, with 8 bases lining up with TRBD2. Trimming removed 3 bases from V and 3 bases from J; junction bases left unmatched: 16. The CDR3 is 17 residues long. Germline V gives CDR1 GTSNPN, CDR2 SVGIG (reference sequence). The CDR3 reads CAWSLRTSWEVGYEQYF. The CDR3 DNA is TGTGCCTGGAGCTTGAGGACTAGCTGGGAGGTCGGCTACGAGCAGTACTTC.

DNA of the CDR3: TGTGCCAGCAGTCGTGAGGAACAGCCCCAGCATTTT. Amino acid sequence: CASSREEQPQHF. The chain joins TRBV5-5 to TRBJ1-5; no firm D call. Per the germline V gene, CDR1 is SGHKS and CDR2 is YYEKEE (reference sequence). With 5 bases removed from V and 7 bases from J, the gap between germline ends came to 10 bases. The CDR3 is made up of 12 amino acids.

The CDR3: CASSPSGGYPYEQYF. The CDR3 coding sequence is TGTGCCAGCAGCCCCTCAGGGGGTTACCCCTACGAGCAGTACTTC. The V call is TRBV2, the J call TRBJ2-7, with 7 bases that match TRBD1. Unmatched junction bases numbered 10, after V lost 6 bases and J lost 2 bases. From germline, CDR1 is SNHLY and CDR2 FYNNEI. This CDR3 contains 15 residues.

The chain is built from TRBV28 and TRBJ2-2; D gene ambiguous. Per the germline V gene, CDR1 is MDHEN and CDR2 is SYDVKM. The CDR3 is 13 residues long. V lost 6 bases, J lost 2 bases, and 7 bases lay in between. The CDR3 spells CASRTHNTGELFF. The CDR3 coding sequence is TGTGCCAGCAGAACCCATAACACCGGGGAGCTGTTTTTT.

The chain links TRBV6-1 to TRBJ1-2; D is uncertain. Germline V lookup: CDR1 MNHNS, CDR2 SASEGT. There are 12 residues in the CDR3. V lost 7 bases, J lost 3 bases, and 9 bases lay in between. In nucleotides, the CDR3 is TGTGCCAGCATGCAGAGGGACTATGGCTACACCTTC. Residues: CASMQRDYGYTF.

This sequence joins TRBV19 and TRBJ2-1; TRBD2 is a possible D gene (6 bases). CDR3 length: 15 amino acids. Trimming took off 3 bases at V and 6 bases at J, with 15 bases between the two ends. Germline CDR1 and CDR2: LNHDA and SQIVND (reference sequence). The CDR3 protein is CASSISWDFLNEQFF. As DNA, the CDR3 is TGTGCCAGTAGTATTAGTTGGGACTTCCTCAATGAGCAGTTCTTC.

CDR3 sequence (DNA): TGTGCCAGCAGCGTATCGGGAAGGGAGGCAGATACGCAGTATTTT. It codes for CASSVSGREADTQYF. V is TRBV9 and J is TRBJ2-3; D might be TRBD2 (6 bases). Germline V gives CDR1 SGDLS, CDR2 YYNGEE. V lost 1 base, J lost 4 bases, and 13 bases lay in between. The CDR3 loop spans 15 amino acids.

This clone was recorded once. The chain is built from TRBV7-9 and TRBJ2-7; maybe TRBD1 (6 bases). The germline CDR1 and CDR2 sequences are SEHNR and FQNEAQ (reference sequence). The CDR3 has 14 amino acids. Between the trimmed V and J ends, which lost 1 base and 7 bases, there was a span of 14 bases. The CDR3 loop is CASSLVGGSREQYF. In nucleotides, the CDR3 is TGTGCCAGCAGCTTAGTAGGGGGTAGTAGAGAGCAGTACTTC.

The chain links TRBV6-6 to TRBJ1-1, with a weak D call TRBD1 (6 bases). Germline-derived CDR1 and CDR2 are MNHNY and SVGAGI (reference sequence). The V and J ends lost 2 bases and 2 bases respectively, with 9 bases between them. The CDR3 sequence is 14 residues long. For the CDR3, the DNA is TGTGCCAGCAGTTACCTACAGGGTAACACTGAAGCTTTCTTT. This sequence encodes CASSYLQGNTEAFF.